This T cell receptor (beta chain) is from a study of glioma-infiltrating T cells. Notes on the study in general: Non-neoplastic patients had below-expected tissue-blood divergence, while all gliomas exceeded expectation.

CDR1 and CDR2 from the germline V gene are LGHDT and YNNKEL (reference sequence). The CDR3 covers 12 residues. V lost 6 bases and J lost 5; bases outside the gene matches: 4. This clonotype was counted a few times. Its antigen is undetermined. TCR alpha and beta CDR3 regions were amplified from RNA using iRepertoire nested multiplex PCR. For one-step reverse transcription and amplification, about 90-450 ng of tissue mRNA or PBMC total RNA was used. TCRdb re-analysed the multiplex PCR reads in MiXCR, keeping a single row per CDR3 protein. The table lists about 130,000 distinct CDR3 sequences, approximately 23% of them singletons.

This TCR came from a human donor with low-grade glioma or glioblastoma, undergoing nonglioma brain surgery, or in good health (not recorded which). Sample: glioma tissue, nonneoplastic brain tissue, or PBMCs (not recorded which). The V call is TRBV3-1, the J call TRBJ2-7; 7 positions agree with TRBD2. The DNA of the CDR3 is TGTGCCAGCAGTCCAAGCGGGGACGAGCAGTACTTC. Translating it yields CASSPSGDEQYF.